This passage covers 26 T cell receptor beta chains from one sample sequenced in a study of regulatory T cells in long-lasting Graves disease. The time point here: newly diagnosed GD, antithyroid drugs for less than 3 months. Extracted PBMC RNA gave rise to the TCR library. HTBI primers from iRepertoire and Arm-PCR of CDR3 regions yielded the TCR beta libraries. One entry per CDR3 protein, called by TCRdb with MiXCR from the multiplex PCR reads. The data contain about 470,000 distinct CDR3 sequences, 14% to 15% of them singletons. The same specimen was also included in a second study, on T cells in Graves' hyperthyroidism and ophthalmopathy.

The material sequenced was peripheral blood mononuclear cells (PBMCs), taken at new diagnosis, from a patient treated with antithyroid drugs. The receptors derive from a woman in her 30s with Graves disease.

The V gene is TRBV11-3, the J gene TRBJ1-2; tentative D call: TRBD1 (5 bases). This CDR3 spans 18 amino acids. V was trimmed by 4 bases and J by 6 bases, leaving 27 bases between them. Germline V gene sequence: CDR1 SGHNT, CDR2 YENEEA. The chain's CDR3 is CASSSRGDRRLFENGYTF. The CDR3 DNA follows: TGTGCCAGCAGCTCACGGGGGGACCGCCGTCTATTCGAGAATGGCTACACCTTC.

As to this clonotype: This may be a read error, as it is one base from a much larger clone. The CDR3 spells CASRKNTGGLFF. DNA of the CDR3: TGTGCCAGCAGAAAGAACACCGGGGGGCTGTTTTTT. The chain recombines TRBV11-2 with TRBJ2-2, with D possibly matching TRBD2 (6 bases). Per germline, CDR1 SGHAT and CDR2 FQNNGV. CDR3 length: 12 amino acids.

This clonotype was found many times. V gene TRBV24-1 combines with J gene TRBJ2-1; 11 bases are shared with TRBD2. After removal of 6 bases from V and 0 bases from J, the junction contained 12 bases not matched to a gene. The CDR3 consists of 19 residues. CDR1 is KGHDR, CDR2 SFDVKD, per germline. The CDR3 DNA follows: TGTGCCACCAGTACTGTGGTAGCGGGAGGGTTTTACTCCTACAATGAGCAGTTCTTC. It encodes CATSTVVAGGFYSYNEQFF.

This clonotype was observed at least ten times. V is TRBV11-2 and J is TRBJ2-7; weak D call: TRBD1 (6 bases). V lost 4 bases and J 2 bases, leaving 9 bases between the germline ends. Per the germline V gene, CDR1 is SGHAT and CDR2 is FQNNGV. This CDR3 has 13 residues. CDR3 coding DNA: TGTGCCAGCAGCTCGCGGACAGCCTACGAGCAGTACTTC. Protein: CASSSRTAYEQYF.

This clonotype was seen at least ten times. This chain's CDR3 is CATSDFGLAGQDEQFF. In DNA, the CDR3 is TGTGCCACCAGTGATTTCGGGCTAGCGGGACAAGATGAGCAGTTCTTC. The chain is built from TRBV24-1 and TRBJ2-1; TRBD2 aligns across 9 bases. V shed 1 base and J 8 bases; nucleotides not matched to a gene: 8. Germline V lookup: CDR1 KGHDR, CDR2 SFDVKD. The CDR3 has 16 amino acids.

This clonotype showed up many times. The V call is TRBV6-1, the J call TRBJ2-7, with TRBD2 matching 10 bases. Germline assignment: CDR1 MNHNS and CDR2 SASEGT. Unmatched junction bases numbered 8, after V lost 2 bases and J lost 7 bases. The CDR3 is 15 residues long. The CDR3 here is CASSEKPSGSREQYF. The CDR3 nucleotides read TGTGCCAGCAGTGAAAAGCCTAGCGGGAGCAGAGAGCAGTACTTC.

In this sample, this clonotype turned up a few times. The genes are TRBV9 and TRBJ2-7; the D is unclear. CDR1 SGDLS and CDR2 YYNGEE come from the germline V gene. CDR3 size: 15 residues. The V and J ends lost 0 bases and 0 bases respectively, with 10 bases between them. The CDR3 region has the DNA TGTGCCAGCAGCGTAGGTTCACGCTTCTCCTACGAGCAGTACTTC. Translating gives CASSVGSRFSYEQYF.

On this clonotype itself: Its ends do not fully match the called genes, so a read error is possible. The V gene is TRBV7-3, the J gene TRBJ2-1; 9 positions agree with TRBD1. CDR3 length equals 15 residues. The V gene's germline CDR1 is SGHTA and CDR2 FQGTGA. CDR3: CASSLAGTGTNERFF. In nucleotides, the CDR3 is TGTGCCAGCAGCTTGGCCGGGACAGGGACTAATGAGCGGTTCTTC.

This clonotype was seen at least ten times. The gene calls are TRBV28 and TRBJ2-3; 10 nucleotides match TRBD2. V gave up 11 bases and J gave up 2 bases; unmatched junction bases: 7. CDR1 is MDHEN and CDR2 is SYDVKM in the germline V gene. The CDR3 is 14 amino acids. In nucleotides, the CDR3 is TGTGCCGGGCTAGCGGGAGTGCCCACAGATACGCAGTATTTT. It is translated as CAGLAGVPTDTQYF.

This clonotype was seen many times. The chain employs TRBV11-2 and TRBJ2-1, with 13 bases matching TRBD2. V was clipped by 4 bases and J by 8 bases; unmatched bases: 5. There are 15 residues in the CDR3. The V gene's germline CDR1 is SGHAT and CDR2 FQNNGV. CDR3 coding DNA: TGTGCCAGCAGCTCCCGGACTAGCGGGAGAGATGAGCAGTTCTTC. Its translation: CASSSRTSGRDEQFF.

This clonotype was picked up a small number of times. V gene TRBV24-1 combines with J gene TRBJ2-5; the match to TRBD1 covers 8 bases. The CDR3 runs to 16 residues. Germline V gives CDR1 KGHDR, CDR2 SFDVKD. V lost 5 bases, J lost 2 bases, and 9 bases stayed unmatched. In DNA form, the CDR3 reads TGTGCCACCAGTGGCCCTCACACAGGGGGACAAGAGACCCAGTACTTC. Translating gives CATSGPHTGGQETQYF.

As regards this clonotype: A clone one base away is much larger, so this may be a read error. The chain combines TRBV5-1 with TRBJ2-1, with 10 nucleotides matching TRBD2. CDR1 SGHRS and CDR2 YFSETQ come from the germline V gene. The CDR3 is made up of 15 amino acids. Trimming removed 5 bases from V and 8 bases from J; junction bases left unmatched: 10. The CDR3 DNA sequence: TGCGCCAGCAGGGGGGGGACTAGCGCCGTCGATGAGCAGTTCTTC. Protein product: CASRGGTSAVDEQFF.

This clonotype was seen at least ten times. The chain combines TRBV15 with TRBJ2-1; weak D call: TRBD2 (5 bases). V was trimmed by 5 bases and J by 2 bases, leaving 10 bases between them. Germline V gene data show CDR1 as LNHNV and CDR2 as YYDKDF (reference sequence). The CDR3 has 14 residues. The CDR3, as DNA: TGTGCCACCAGCGCTAGCATAACCTACAATGAGCAGTTCTTC. This codes for CATSASITYNEQFF.

This clonotype was seen only a few times. The V and J genes are TRBV20-1 and TRBJ1-4; no firm D call. Trimming cost V 3 bases and J 3 bases, with 14 bases left between them. Germline-derived CDR1 and CDR2 are DFQATT and SNEGSKA (reference sequence). The CDR3 sequence is 15 residues long. The CDR3 DNA reads TGCAGTGCTAGCGCTCAAGGGCGGGCTAATGAAAAACTGTTTTTT. This codes for CSASAQGRANEKLFF.

This clonotype was found a few times. DNA of the CDR3: TGTGCCAGCAGTTTTCCGGTCGGGAACCTCGGGAACACCATATATTTT. Protein sequence: CASSFPVGNLGNTIYF. The chain employs TRBV12-3 or TRBV12-4 and TRBJ1-3; D uncertain. This CDR3 region has 16 residues. V was clipped by 3 bases and J by 7 bases, with 19 bases between them.

This clonotype was picked up many times. The chain has TRBV12-3 or TRBV12-4 and TRBJ2-7, with D perhaps matching TRBD2 (5 bases). The V end was cut by 6 bases, the J end by 3 bases, with 9 bases between. CDR3 length equals 12 residues. This chain's CDR3 is CASSPGVYEQYF. DNA for the CDR3: TGTGCCAGCAGCCCCGGGGTCTACGAGCAGTACTTC.

The V call is TRBV15, the J call TRBJ1-5; D is unresolved. Germline lookup yields CDR1 LNHNV and CDR2 YYDKDF (reference sequence). This CDR3 region has 14 residues. Deletions cut 6 bases from V and 6 bases from J, with 15 bases between. The CDR3 here is CATRSGAMGQPQHF. The CDR3 nucleotides are TGTGCCACCAGAAGCGGAGCTATGGGTCAGCCCCAGCATTTT.

This clonotype has a handful of counts. This CDR3 is CSARPSRGGYEQYF. CDR3 bases: TGCAGTGCTAGACCTTCACGGGGGGGGTACGAGCAGTACTTC. This rearrangement joins TRBV20-1 to TRBJ2-7; 8 nucleotides agree with TRBD2. CDR3 length equals 14 residues. V gave up 2 bases and J gave up 4 bases; unmatched junction bases: 7. The germline V gene has CDR1 DFQATT and CDR2 SNEGSKA (reference sequence).

This clonotype was counted many times. This chain connects TRBV7-8 to TRBJ2-7, with D possibly TRBD2 on 6 matching bases. Germline V lookup: CDR1 SGHVS, CDR2 FQNEAQ. V shed 4 bases and J shed 0 bases, with 19 bases lying between them. This CDR3 comprises 17 residues. In DNA, the CDR3 is TGTGCCAGCAGCTACCCGGGGGACTCCCCAAGCTCCTACGAGCAGTACTTC. It yields the protein CASSYPGDSPSSYEQYF.

This clonotype has only one observation. A clone one base away is much larger, so this may be a read error. The rearrangement joins TRBV2 to TRBJ2-3; 13 bases are a match to TRBD2. CDR1 and CDR2 (germline): SNHLY, FYNNEI. The CDR3 is 16 residues long. Trimming cost V 7 bases and J 3 bases; bases outside gene matches: 7. In DNA form, the CDR3 reads TGTGCCAGCAATAGGGGACTAGCGGGAAGTACAGATACGCAGTATTTT. It translates to CASNRGLAGSTDTQYF.

Turning to this clonotype: This may come from a read error, since a much larger clone is one base off. The chain is built from TRBV28 and TRBJ2-5, with 11 bases identical to TRBD2. Germline V gene lookup returns CDR1 MDHEN and CDR2 SYDVKM. The CDR3 runs to 15 residues. The DNA of the CDR3 is TGTGTCAGCAGTTCCACGGGACTAGCGGAAGAGACCCAGTACTTC. It specifies CVSSSTGLAEETQYF.

The sample holds many counts of this clonotype. The rearrangement uses TRBV12-5 and TRBJ2-3, with a tentative D call TRBD2 (6 bases). The germline gives CDR1 LGHNT, CDR2 FRNRAP. CDR3 length equals 15 residues. V lost 6 bases to trimming and J lost 2 bases, with 15 bases between them. The CDR3 sequence is CASGQSGQYTDTQYF. CDR3 DNA sequence: TGTGCTAGTGGGCAAAGCGGGCAATACACAGATACGCAGTATTTT.

The V and J genes are TRBV6-2 or TRBV6-3 and TRBJ1-1; TRBD1 might be the D (5 bases). Per germline, CDR1 MNHEY and CDR2 SVGEGT. V lost 1 base and J lost 5, with 17 bases in between. This CDR3 is 16 amino acids long. The DNA for the CDR3 is TGTGCCAGCAGTTACTTGGTATCTGGGGGAGGGACTGAAGCTTTCTTT. Translation gives CASSYLVSGGGTEAFF.

This clonotype has a count of ten or more. The V gene is TRBV4-1, the J gene TRBJ2-1; no clear D gene. The length of the CDR3 is 15 residues. Germline V gene lookup returns CDR1 MGHRA and CDR2 YSYEKL. V was cut by 1 base and J by 7 bases, with 14 bases left in between. The CDR3 sequence is CASSQVVQAPNEQFF. CDR3 DNA: TGCGCCAGCAGCCAAGTTGTGCAGGCCCCGAATGAGCAGTTCTTC.

This clonotype was observed many times. The rearrangement links TRBV30 to TRBJ2-7; D possibly corresponds to TRBD1 (5 bases). Germline loops: CDR1 GTSNPN, CDR2 SVGIG (reference sequence). This CDR3 has 15 residues. With 0 bases removed from V and 3 bases from J, the gap between germline ends came to 15 bases. CDR3 nucleotide sequence: TGTGCCTGGAGTGTACTCGGGCAGGGCCGCTACGAGCAGTACTTC. Translation: CAWSVLGQGRYEQYF.

This clonotype has a count of ten or more. The V and J genes are TRBV28 and TRBJ2-7, with a possible D match to TRBD1 (6 bases). This CDR3 is 15 amino acids long. V was cut by 3 bases and J by 1 base, with 13 bases left in between. Germline CDR1 and CDR2: MDHEN and SYDVKM. The CDR3 DNA follows: TGTGCCAGCAGTTTTGGGGGCCCTAAATCCTACGAGCAGTACTTC. It yields the protein CASSFGGPKSYEQYF.